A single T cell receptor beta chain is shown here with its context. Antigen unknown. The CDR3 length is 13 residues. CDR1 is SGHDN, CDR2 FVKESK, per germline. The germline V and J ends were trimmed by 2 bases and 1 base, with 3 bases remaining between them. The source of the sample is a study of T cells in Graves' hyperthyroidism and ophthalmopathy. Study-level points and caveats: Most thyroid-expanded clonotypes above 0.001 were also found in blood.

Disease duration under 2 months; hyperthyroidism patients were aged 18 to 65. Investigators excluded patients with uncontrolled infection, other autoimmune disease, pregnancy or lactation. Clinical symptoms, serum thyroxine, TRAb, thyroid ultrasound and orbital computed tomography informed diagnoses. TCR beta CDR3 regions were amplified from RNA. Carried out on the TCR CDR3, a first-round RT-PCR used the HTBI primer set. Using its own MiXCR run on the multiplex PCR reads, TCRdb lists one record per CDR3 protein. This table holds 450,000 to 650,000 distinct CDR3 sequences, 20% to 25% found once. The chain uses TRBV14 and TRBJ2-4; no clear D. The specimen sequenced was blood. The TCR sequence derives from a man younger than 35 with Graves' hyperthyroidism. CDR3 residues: CASSQSAKNIQYF. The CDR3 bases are TGTGCCAGCAGCCAATCGGCCAAAAACATTCAGTACTTC.